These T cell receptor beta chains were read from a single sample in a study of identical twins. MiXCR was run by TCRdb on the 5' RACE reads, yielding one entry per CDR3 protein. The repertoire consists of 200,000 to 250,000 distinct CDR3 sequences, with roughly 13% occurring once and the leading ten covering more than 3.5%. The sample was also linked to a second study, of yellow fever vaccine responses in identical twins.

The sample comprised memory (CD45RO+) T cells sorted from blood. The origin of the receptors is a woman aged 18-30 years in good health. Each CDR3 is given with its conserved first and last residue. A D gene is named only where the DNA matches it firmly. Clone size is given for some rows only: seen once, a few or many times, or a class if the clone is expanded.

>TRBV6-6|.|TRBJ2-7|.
TGTGCCAGCAGTCGTACGCCACCCTACGAGCAGTACTTC
CASSRTPPYEQYF
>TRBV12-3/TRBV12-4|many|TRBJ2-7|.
TGTGCCAGCACGGGGGTCCGGGACGAGCAGTACTTC
CASTGVRDEQYF
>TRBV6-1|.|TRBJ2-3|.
TGTGCCAGCAGAAATGACAGGGAGGCTGGAAATACGCAGTATTTT
CASRNDREAGNTQYF
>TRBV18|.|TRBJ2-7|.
TGTGCCAGCTCACCTTCCTCTAGAGACTACGAGCAGTACTTC
CASSPSSRDYEQYF
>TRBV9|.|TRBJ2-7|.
TGTGCCAGCAGCCATGCGGGCGGAGGGTCGTACGAGCAGTACTTC
CASSHAGGGSYEQYF
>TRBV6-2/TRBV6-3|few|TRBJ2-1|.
TGTGCCAGCAGTTACCCCCAGGATGGGTACAATGAGCAGTTCTTC
CASSYPQDGYNEQFF
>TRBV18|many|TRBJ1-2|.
TGTGCCAGCTCCCTAACGGACTATGGCTACACCTTC
CASSLTDYGYTF
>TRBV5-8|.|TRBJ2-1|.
TGTGCCAGCAGCCCCCTCGGGGGAAACTCCTACAATGAGCAGTTCTTC
CASSPLGGNSYNEQFF
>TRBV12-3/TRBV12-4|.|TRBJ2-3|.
.
CAISLVMGADNPGTDTQYF
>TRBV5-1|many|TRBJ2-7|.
TGCGCCAGCAGCTTCCCGGACATCCCCTACGAGCAGTACTTC
CASSFPDIPYEQYF
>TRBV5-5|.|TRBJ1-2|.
TGTGCCAGCAGCTGGGGACGGGGGACCAACTATGGCTACACCTTC
CASSWGRGTNYGYTF
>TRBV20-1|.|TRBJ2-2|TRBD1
TGCAGTGCTAGAGATCATCCGGGACAGGGCGATTCCGGGGAGCTGTTTTTT
CSARDHPGQGDSGELFF
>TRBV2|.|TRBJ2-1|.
TGTGCCAGCAGTGTCAATTACTACAATGAGCAGTTCTTC
CASSVNYYNEQFF
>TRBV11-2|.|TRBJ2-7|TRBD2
TGTGCCAGCAGCTTTGCGGGGGGACGCGAGCAGTACTTC
CASSFAGGREQYF
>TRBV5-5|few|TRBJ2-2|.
TGTGCCAGCAGCTTGGGGACGGCGCCTGGCGGGGAGCTGTTTTTT
CASSLGTAPGGELFF
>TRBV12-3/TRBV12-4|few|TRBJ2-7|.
TGTGCCAGCAGCACCCGAGAAATTGGCTACGAGCAGTACTTC
CASSTREIGYEQYF
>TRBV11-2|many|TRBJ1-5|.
TGTGCCAGCAGCTTAGATCACAGGGGCAATCAGCCCCAGCATTTT
CASSLDHRGNQPQHF
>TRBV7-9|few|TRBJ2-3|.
TGTGCCAGCAGCTTAGAGGGGACCACAGATACGCAGTATTTT
CASSLEGTTDTQYF
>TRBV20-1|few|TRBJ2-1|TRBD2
TGCAGTGCTAGAACTAGCGGGAGGAGGGTAAATGAGCAGTTCTTC
CSARTSGRRVNEQFF
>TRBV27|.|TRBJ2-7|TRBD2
TGTGCCAGCAGCCGTCGGGGGGACTACGAGCAGTACTTC
CASSRRGDYEQYF
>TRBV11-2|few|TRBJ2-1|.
TGTGCCAGCAGCTTAAGGAGGGAGTCTTACAATGAGCAGTTCTTC
CASSLRRESYNEQFF
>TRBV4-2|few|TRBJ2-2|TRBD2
TGTGCCAGCAGCCAAGGACTAGCGGGGGGGCCGAACACCGGGGAGCTGTTTTTT
CASSQGLAGGPNTGELFF
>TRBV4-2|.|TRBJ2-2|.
TGTGCCAGCAGCCACCCAGGACAGCGTAACACCGGGGAGCTGTTTTTT
CASSHPGQRNTGELFF
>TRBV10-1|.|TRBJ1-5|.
TGCGCCAGCAGTGAGCCCCGCAATCAGCCCCAGCATTTT
CASSEPRNQPQHF
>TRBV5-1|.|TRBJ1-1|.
TGCGCCAGCAGCTTGGCGGGGGAAGGCACTGAAGCTTTCTTT
CASSLAGEGTEAFF
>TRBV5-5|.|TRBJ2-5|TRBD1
TGTGCCAGCAGCTTTTCCGGGACAGAAAAAGAGACTCAGTACTTC
CASSFSGTEKETQYF
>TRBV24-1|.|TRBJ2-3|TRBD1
TGTGCCACCAGTGATAAGGGGGCCGGGTATACGCAGTATTTT
CATSDKGAGYTQYF
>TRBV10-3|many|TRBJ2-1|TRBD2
TGTGCCATCAGTGAGTCGGTGACTAGCGGGAGTAATGAGCAGTTCTTC
CAISESVTSGSNEQFF
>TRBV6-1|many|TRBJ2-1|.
TGTGCCAGCAGCGCCCTGGACAGTTCCTACAATGAGCAGTTCTTC
CASSALDSSYNEQFF
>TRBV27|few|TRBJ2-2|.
TGTGCCAGGCGGGACCCCGGGGAGCTGTTTTTT
CARRDPGELFF
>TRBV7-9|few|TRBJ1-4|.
TGTGCCAGCAGCTTTCTTGCAACTAATGAAAAACTGTTTTTT
CASSFLATNEKLFF
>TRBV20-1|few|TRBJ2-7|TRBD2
TGCAGTGCTAGATCCAGCGGGGGGGCCTACGAGCAGTACTTC
CSARSSGGAYEQYF
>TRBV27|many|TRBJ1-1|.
TGTGCCAGCAGTCGAACTCGGACAGAGGAGAACACTGAAGCTTTCTTT
CASSRTRTEENTEAFF
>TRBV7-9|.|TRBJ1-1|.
TGTGCCAGCAGCCCCAGGAACACTGAAGCTTTCTTT
CASSPRNTEAFF
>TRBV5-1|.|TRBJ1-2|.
TGCGCCAGCAGCTTGGGAGGGTACTATGGCTACACCTTC
CASSLGGYYGYTF
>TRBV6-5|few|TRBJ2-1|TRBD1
TGTGCCAGCAGCTGGGACAGGGAGGAGTTCTTC
CASSWDREEFF
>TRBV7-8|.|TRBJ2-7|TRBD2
TGTGCCAGCAGCTTCCTCTGGAGTAGCGGGGTAAGCTCCTACGAGCAGTACTTC
CASSFLWSSGVSSYEQYF
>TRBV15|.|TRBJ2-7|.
TGTGCCACCAGCAGTGGTGGGACCTCCTACGAGCAGTACTTC
CATSSGGTSYEQYF
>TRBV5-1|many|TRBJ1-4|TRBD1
TGCGCCAGCAGCTTGGAGGGACAGGGGCCTAATGAAAAACTGTTTTTT
CASSLEGQGPNEKLFF
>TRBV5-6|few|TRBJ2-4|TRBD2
TGTGCCAGCAGCTTTTATCAGCGGGACGTAGGCATTCAGTACTTC
CASSFYQRDVGIQYF
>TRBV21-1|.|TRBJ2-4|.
TGTGCCAGCAGCACAGAGGGGACCTCGGGGGGGGCCAAAAACATTCAGTACTTC
CASSTEGTSGGAKNIQYF
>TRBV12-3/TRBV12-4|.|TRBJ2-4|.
TGTGCCAGCAGTACGGGGACAACGAGGAACATTCAGTACTTC
CASSTGTTRNIQYF
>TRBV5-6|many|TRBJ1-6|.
TGTGCCAGCAGTTCCTCTCATACCTCACCCCTCCACTTT
CASSSSHTSPLHF
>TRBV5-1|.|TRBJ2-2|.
TGCGCCAGCAGCTTAATGCAGGGAAACACCGGGGAGCTGTTTTTT
CASSLMQGNTGELFF
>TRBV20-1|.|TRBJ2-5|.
TGCAGTGCTAGGTCCGCACAACGGACCCAGTACTTC
CSARSAQRTQYF
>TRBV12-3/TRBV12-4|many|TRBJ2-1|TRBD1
TGTGCCAGCAGAGCCGGGACAGGGGCATACAATGAGCAGTTCTTC
CASRAGTGAYNEQFF
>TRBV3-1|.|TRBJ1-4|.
TGTGCCAGCAGCCGAAGAAATGAAAAACTGTTTTTT
CASSRRNEKLFF
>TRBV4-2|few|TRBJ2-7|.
TGTGCCAGCAGCCAAGAAATACCCCCGGGCAACCCCTACGAGCAGTACTTC
CASSQEIPPGNPYEQYF
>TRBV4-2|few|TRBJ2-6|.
TGTGCCAGCAGCCAAGATCTGAGGACCTCTGGGGCCAACGTCCTGACTTTC
CASSQDLRTSGANVLTF
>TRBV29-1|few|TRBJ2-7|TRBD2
TGCAGCGTTGACACTAGCGACGAGCAGTACTTC
CSVDTSDEQYF
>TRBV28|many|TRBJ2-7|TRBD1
TGTGCCAGCAGTTTATCGGGACAGGGCTTAACCTACGAGCAGTACTTC
CASSLSGQGLTYEQYF